The present TCR beta chain was sequenced within a study of T cells after yellow fever vaccination. Study-level information: Preparation used SMART-Seq v4 Ultra Low Input for the low-cell-number fractions. Study observations and caveats: The secondary response was weaker, and its peak arrived faster, on day 5 versus 15.

CDR1 and CDR2 (germline): SGHTA, FQGNSA. The length of the CDR3 is 14 residues. V gave up 5 bases and J gave up 4 bases, with 14 bases separating them. It was through 5'RACE template switching that TCR cDNA was made, with a universal primer site and UMIs added. TCRdb redid the calling of the 5' RACE reads with MiXCR, one entry per CDR3 protein. The data show nearly 350,000 distinct CDR3 sequences, around 8.1% seen once. This clonotype came up a few times. The antigen is undetermined. This receptor was obtained from a man younger than 35 who received the YFV17D yellow fever vaccine. The sequencing used PBMCs, collected approximately 40 days after the first yellow fever vaccination. The chain couples TRBV7-2 to TRBJ1-2, with a weak D call TRBD1 (5 bases). This CDR3 is CASSQGGAFYGYTF. DNA for the CDR3: TGTGCCAGCAGCCAAGGCGGGGCTTTCTATGGCTACACCTTC.